The entry that follows covers one T cell receptor beta chain sequence. Its antigen is unknown. MiXCR, applied by TCRdb to the 5' RACE reads, yields one record per CDR3 protein. The sample includes just under 550,000 distinct CDR3 sequences, about 13% of them seen just once. The CDR3 has 20 amino acids. From germline, CDR1 is DFQATT and CDR2 SNEGSKA (reference sequence). The ends lost 0 bases at V and 4 bases at J; junction bases unmatched: 14. The sample comes from a study of CD8 T cells in ankylosing spondylitis. Points from the study as a whole: Both synovial fluid and blood in reactive arthritis had previously been reported to carry some motif variants. One TCR beta motif, made up of several highly homologous variants, appeared characteristic of ankylosing spondylitis blood. Disease-linked clones reportedly showed significant enrichment in matched ankylosing spondylitis synovial fluid. Peripheral blood held disease-linked clones only at relatively low frequency, and these were CD8+.

This chain uses TRBV20-1 with TRBJ2-2, with TRBD2 matching over 13 bases. This receptor was identified in a male donor with ankylosing spondylitis. Specimen: blood, either unsorted or a sorted T cell fraction (not recorded which). This CDR3 is CSARDPRGTSGRAGTGELFF. The CDR3 nucleotides are TGCAGTGCTAGAGACCCCCGGGGCACTAGCGGGAGGGCCGGCACCGGGGAGCTGTTTTTT.